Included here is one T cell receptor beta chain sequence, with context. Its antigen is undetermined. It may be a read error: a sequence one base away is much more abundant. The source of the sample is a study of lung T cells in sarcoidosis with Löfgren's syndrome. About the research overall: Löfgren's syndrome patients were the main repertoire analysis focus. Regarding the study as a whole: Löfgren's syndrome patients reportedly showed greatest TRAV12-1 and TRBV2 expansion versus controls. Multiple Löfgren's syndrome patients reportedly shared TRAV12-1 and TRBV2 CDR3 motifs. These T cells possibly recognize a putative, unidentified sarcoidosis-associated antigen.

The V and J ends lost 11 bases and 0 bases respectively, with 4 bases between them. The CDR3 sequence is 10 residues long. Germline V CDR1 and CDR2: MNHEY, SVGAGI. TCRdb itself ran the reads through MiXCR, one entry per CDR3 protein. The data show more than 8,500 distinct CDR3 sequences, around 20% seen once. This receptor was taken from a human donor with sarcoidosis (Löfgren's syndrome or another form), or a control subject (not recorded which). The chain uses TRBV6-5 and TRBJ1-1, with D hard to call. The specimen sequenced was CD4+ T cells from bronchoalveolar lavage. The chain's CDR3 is CAGVNTEAFF. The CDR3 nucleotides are TGTGCCGGCGTGAACACTGAAGCTTTCTTT.